One and the same sample provided the 31 T cell receptor beta chains below, sequenced in a study of T cell responses to AZD1222 COVID-19 vaccine. Assay used: immunoSEQ multiplex PCR; TCRdb lists only in-frame clones, some missing. The repertoire holds 70,000 to 75,000 clones, with 70% to 90% as singletons. The sample was peripheral blood, taken 28 days after the second AZD1222 dose. These receptors were taken from an adult who received the AZD1222 COVID-19 vaccine.

The chain combines TRBV7-3 with TRBJ1-4, with D possibly matching TRBD1 (6 bases). V lost 2 bases and J 3 bases, leaving 10 bases between the germline ends. The CDR3 covers 15 residues. The germline CDR1 and CDR2 sequences are SGHTA and FQGTGA. The CDR3 reads CASSLGGGPNEKLFF. DNA for the CDR3: TGTGCCAGCAGCTTAGGAGGGGGGCCTAATGAAAAACTGTTTTTT.

The chain uses TRBV6-5 and TRBJ1-1; TRBD1 might be the D (6 bases). The CDR3 runs to 13 residues. Germline values: CDR1 MNHEY, CDR2 SVGAGI. V was pared by 7 bases and J by 1 base, with 10 bases between. This chain's CDR3 is CASTLTGNTEAFF. The DNA for the CDR3 is TGTGCCAGCACGCTGACAGGGAACACTGAAGCTTTCTTT.

Only one count was recorded for this clone. The chain's CDR3 is CAWAINTEYGYTF. CDR3 bases: TGTGCCTGGGCTATTAACACCGAATATGGCTACACCTTC. The chain has TRBV30 and TRBJ1-2; D remains unclear. The CDR3 extends over 13 amino acids. CDR1 and CDR2 (germline): GTSNPN, SVGIG (reference sequence). V was trimmed by 5 bases and J by 5 bases, leaving 15 bases between them.

This chain links TRBV5-1 with TRBJ1-3; 9 bases align to TRBD1. Germline CDR1 is SGHRS and CDR2 is YFSETQ. This CDR3 region has 15 residues. V lost 3 bases, J lost 4 bases, and 5 bases stayed unmatched. The CDR3 DNA sequence: TGCGCCAGCAGCTCGGGACAGGGTTTAGGAAACACCATATATTTT. This translates into CASSSGQGLGNTIYF.

The chain couples TRBV10-3 to TRBJ1-1, with D maybe TRBD1 (5 bases). This CDR3 region has 14 residues. V was trimmed by 4 bases and J by 1 base, leaving 10 bases between them. Germline V gene lookup returns CDR1 ENHRY and CDR2 SYGVKD. The DNA for the CDR3 is TGTGCCATCAGTGTCGGGGGGACGAACACTGAAGCTTTCTTT. Its translation: CAISVGGTNTEAFF.

The V and J genes are TRBV6-5 and TRBJ2-2; no definite D call. This CDR3 comprises 12 residues. Germline V gives CDR1 MNHEY, CDR2 SVGAGI. The V gene lost 7 bases and the J gene lost 2 bases, with 5 bases spanning the gap. The CDR3 coding sequence is TGTGCCAGCACCCGTAACACCGGGGAGCTGTTTTTT. It specifies CASTRNTGELFF.

The chain has TRBV6-5 and TRBJ2-7, with 9 bases aligning to TRBD1. Germline V gene lookup returns CDR1 MNHEY and CDR2 SVGAGI. This CDR3 has 15 residues. V shed 5 bases, J shed 5 bases, and the junction held 10 bases outside the gene matches. CDR3 residues: CASSPPGTGLNEQYF. CDR3 nucleotide sequence: TGTGCCAGCAGTCCCCCCGGGACAGGGCTCAACGAGCAGTACTTC.

V is TRBV5-1 and J is TRBJ2-1; D is uncertain. Germline V gene lookup returns CDR1 SGHRS and CDR2 YFSETQ. The V gene lost 4 bases and the J gene lost 7 bases, with 6 bases spanning the gap. The length of the CDR3 is 11 residues. CDR3 in amino acids: CASSPGNEQFF. For the CDR3, the DNA is TGCGCCAGCAGCCCCGGGAATGAGCAGTTCTTC.

V is TRBV9 and J is TRBJ2-5; D is ambiguous. CDR1 and CDR2 (germline): SGDLS, YYNGEE. The CDR3 loop spans 13 amino acids. V lost 0 bases and J 5 bases, leaving 8 bases between the germline ends. The CDR3 coding sequence is TGTGCCAGCAGCGTAGATGGTTGGGAGACCCAGTACTTC. This sequence encodes CASSVDGWETQYF.

The J gene is TRBJ2-1, the V gene TRBV5-5, with 13 bases lining up with TRBD2. The CDR3 is made up of 15 amino acids. Trimming at V came to 4 bases and at J to 7 bases, leaving 5 bases not matched to a gene. CDR1 is SGHKS and CDR2 is YYEKEE in the germline V gene (reference sequence). The CDR3 DNA reads TGTGCCAGCAGCCAAGGACTAGCGGGGGTAAATGAGCAGTTCTTC. Protein: CASSQGLAGVNEQFF.

V usage is TRBV7-9 and J usage is TRBJ1-3; possible D gene TRBD1, 5 bases. The CDR3 extends over 15 amino acids. In germline, CDR1 is SEHNR, CDR2 FQNEAQ (reference sequence). Between the trimmed V and J ends, which lost 4 bases and 4 bases, there was a span of 14 bases. This CDR3 reads CASSSGPGEGNTIYF. CDR3 nucleotide sequence: TGTGCCAGCAGCTCGGGCCCGGGGGAGGGAAACACCATATATTTT.

This clone was seen a single time. V usage is TRBV5-1 and J usage is TRBJ2-1; TRBD1 agrees at 7 bases. Germline lookup yields CDR1 SGHRS and CDR2 YFSETQ. V gave up 4 bases and J gave up 5 bases; unmatched junction bases: 3. The CDR3 consists of 13 residues. The CDR3 spells CASSIGQDNEQFF. The CDR3 nucleotides are TGCGCCAGCAGCATTGGACAGGACAATGAGCAGTTCTTC.

The genes are TRBV7-3 and TRBJ2-3, with a weak D call TRBD2 (6 bases). V shed 1 base and J shed 2 bases, with 10 bases lying between them. CDR1 is SGHTA and CDR2 is FQGTGA in the germline V gene. This CDR3 has 15 amino acids. The CDR3 DNA is TGTGCCAGCAGCTTAATCCCGGGACTCACAGATACGCAGTATTTT. Residues: CASSLIPGLTDTQYF.

The V gene is TRBV11-2, the J gene TRBJ2-3; 8 bases agree with TRBD2. This CDR3 comprises 16 residues. Unmatched junction bases numbered 3, after V lost 1 base and J lost 0 bases. Germline values: CDR1 SGHAT, CDR2 FQNNGV. The DNA of the CDR3 is TGTGCCAGCAGCTTAGGGCCTAGCGGGAGCACAGATACGCAGTATTTT. The encoded protein is CASSLGPSGSTDTQYF.

The CDR3 nucleotides read TGTGCCAGCAGCCAAGGCTACGAGCAGTACTTC. Its protein product is CASSQGYEQYF. The chain employs TRBV3-1 (or the pseudogene TRBV3-2) and TRBJ2-7, with D unresolved. This CDR3 comprises 11 residues. V was shortened by 1 base and J by 3 bases, with 1 base between the two germline ends. Germline V gene data show CDR1 as LGHDT and CDR2 as YNNKEL (reference sequence).

The chain couples TRBV6-2 or TRBV6-3 to TRBJ2-1, with D perhaps matching TRBD1 (5 bases). This CDR3 has 14 amino acids. Germline V lookup: CDR1 MNHEY, CDR2 SVGEGT. Trimming left V 4 bases short and J 3 bases short, with 10 bases between. This chain's CDR3 is CASSSGQDYNEQFF. The CDR3 DNA reads TGTGCCAGCAGTTCAGGACAAGACTACAATGAGCAGTTCTTC.

The chain employs TRBV7-9 and TRBJ2-7; the match to TRBD1 covers 7 bases. Losses at the gene ends were 4 bases for V and 3 bases for J; bases not matched to a gene: 12. This CDR3 region has 16 residues. Germline V gene data show CDR1 as SEHNR and CDR2 as FQNEAQ (reference sequence). CDR3 in DNA: TGTGCCAGCAGCTCGAGAACCGGGACAGCACGCTACGAGCAGTACTTC. Protein product: CASSSRTGTARYEQYF.

The chain employs TRBV6-5 and TRBJ1-4; D ambiguous. The V and J ends lost 0 bases and 8 bases respectively, with 16 bases between them. This CDR3 region has 16 residues. In germline, CDR1 is MNHEY, CDR2 SVGAGI. The CDR3 sequence: CASSYSNYGPGEKLFF. The CDR3 DNA is TGTGCCAGCAGTTACTCGAACTACGGCCCTGGGGAAAAACTGTTTTTT.

This chain connects TRBV6-6 to TRBJ2-1; the D call may be TRBD1 or TRBD2 (5 bases each). The germline gives CDR1 MNHNY, CDR2 SVGAGI (reference sequence). Trimming cost V 5 bases and J 0 bases, with 14 bases left between them. The CDR3 has 16 residues. The CDR3 here is CASSRGGQSSYNEQFF. The CDR3 coding sequence is TGTGCCAGCAGTCGTGGGGGTCAGAGCTCCTACAATGAGCAGTTCTTC.

This clone was seen only a few times. The gene calls are TRBV7-3 and TRBJ2-1; D is ambiguous. Germline CDR1 and CDR2: SGHTA and FQGTGA. The CDR3 totals 11 residues. Trimming removed 4 bases from V and 6 bases from J, with 4 bases in between. CDR3 sequence: CASSYGNEQFF. CDR3 DNA: TGTGCCAGCAGCTACGGCAATGAGCAGTTCTTC.

This chain joins TRBV19 and TRBJ2-5, with unresolved D. Trimming removed 4 bases at V and 1 base at J, with 10 bases between. The length of the CDR3 is 14 residues. CDR1 is LNHDA and CDR2 is SQIVND in the germline V gene (reference sequence). CDR3 bases: TGTGCCAGTAGTAGTTCCCGAGTCCAAGAGACCCAGTACTTC. This sequence encodes CASSSSRVQETQYF. The whole variable domain, filled in from reference TRBV19 and TRBJ2-5, reads DGGITQSPKYLFRKEGQNVTLSCEQNLNHDAMYWYRQDPGQGLRLIYYSQIVNDFQKGDIAEGYSVSREKKESFPLTVTSAQKNPTAFYLCASSSSRVQETQYFGPGTRLLVL.

This sequence joins TRBV7-9 and TRBJ2-7; no clear D gene. V gave up 3 bases and J gave up 1 base, with 10 bases separating them. Germline assignment: CDR1 SEHNR and CDR2 FQNEAQ (reference sequence). CDR3 size: 14 residues. The CDR3: CASSFEDDSYEQYF. The CDR3 nucleotides are TGTGCCAGCAGCTTCGAGGACGATTCCTACGAGCAGTACTTC.

J is TRBJ1-5 and V is TRBV29-1; D gene ambiguous. The CDR3 sequence is 12 residues long. Germline V gene data show CDR1 as SQVTM and CDR2 as ANQGSEA. The V end was cut by 7 bases, the J end by 3 bases, with 10 bases between. The CDR3 DNA reads as TGCAGCGGGCAGGAATCCAATCAGCCCCAGCATTTT. Its protein is CSGQESNQPQHF.

This clone was counted once. V gene TRBV7-8 combines with J gene TRBJ1-1; 8 bases agree with TRBD1. Germline V CDR1 and CDR2: SGHVS, FQNEAQ. Trimming took 3 bases from V and 3 from J; bases not matched to a gene: 0. The CDR3 loop spans 13 amino acids. CDR3: CASSLTGDTEAFF. The DNA of the CDR3 is TGTGCCAGCAGCTTGACAGGGGACACTGAAGCTTTCTTT.

The chain has TRBV7-3 and TRBJ1-1; 11 bases align to TRBD1. CDR1 SGHTA and CDR2 FQGTGA come from the germline V gene. This CDR3 contains 15 residues. V dropped 1 base and J dropped 5; count of bases not matched to a gene: 3. The CDR3 sequence is CASSLRDRGVTEAFF. Written as DNA, the CDR3 is TGTGCCAGCAGCTTAAGGGACAGGGGGGTTACTGAAGCTTTCTTT. Full variable domain (missing parts from reference TRBV7-3 and TRBJ1-1): GAGVSQTPSNKVTEKGKYVELRCDPISGHTALYWYRQSLGQGPEFLIYFQGTGAADDSGLPNDRFFAVRPEGSVSTLKIQRTERGDSAVYLCASSLRDRGVTEAFFGQGTRLTVV.

This rearrangement joins TRBV28 to TRBJ1-2; no reliable D call. Germline assignment: CDR1 MDHEN and CDR2 SYDVKM. The V end lost 3 bases, the J end lost 11 bases, and 10 bases lay between the germline ends. CDR3 length equals 11 residues. CDR3 loop: CASSFSAGYTF. CDR3 coding DNA: TGTGCCAGCAGTTTCTCTGCTGGGTACACCTTC.

The V call is TRBV5-1, the J call TRBJ2-6, with TRBD1 as a possible D gene (5 bases). Germline V CDR1 and CDR2: SGHRS, YFSETQ. Trimming cost V 3 bases and J 4 bases, with 11 bases left between them. The length of the CDR3 is 15 residues. CDR3 protein: CASSSPGQGANVLTF. The CDR3 coding sequence is TGCGCCAGCAGCTCCCCAGGGCAAGGGGCCAACGTCCTGACTTTC. The full variable domain, with the rest looked up from reference TRBV5-1 and TRBJ2-6, is KAGVTQTPRYLIKTRGQQVTLSCSPISGHRSVSWYQQTPGQGLQFLFEYFSETQRNKGNFPGRFSGRQFSNSRSEMNVSTLELGDSALYLCASSSPGQGANVLTFGAGSRLTVL.

The chain uses TRBV7-9 and TRBJ1-2; D is possibly TRBD1 (5 bases). The CDR3 extends over 15 amino acids. CDR1 SEHNR and CDR2 FQNEAQ come from the germline V gene (reference sequence). The ends were cut back, 0 bases at V and 8 bases at J, with 16 bases in the middle. The DNA of the CDR3 is TGTGCCAGCAGCTTAGCCGGCCGGGACCTCACGGGCTACACCTTC. It encodes CASSLAGRDLTGYTF.

This clone was recorded once. This chain links TRBV5-1 with TRBJ2-1; 9 bases match TRBD2. V lost 3 bases to trimming and J lost 8 bases; unmatched junction nucleotides: 9. CDR1 is SGHRS, CDR2 YFSETQ, per germline. This CDR3 comprises 15 residues. The CDR3 reads CASSSGAGGWDEQFF. Written as DNA, the CDR3 is TGCGCCAGCAGCTCCGGAGCGGGAGGCTGGGATGAGCAGTTCTTC.

The rearrangement joins TRBV27 to TRBJ1-1; no definite D call. V lost 3 bases to trimming and J lost 4 bases, with 6 bases between them. In germline, CDR1 is MNHEY, CDR2 SMNVEV (reference sequence). The CDR3 runs 12 residues. CDR3 nucleotides: TGTGCCAGCAGTTTGGACGGCACTGAAGCTTTCTTT. This gives the protein CASSLDGTEAFF.

The chain combines TRBV27 with TRBJ1-1; D possibly corresponds to TRBD1 (5 bases). This CDR3 is built from 16 residues. Per germline, CDR1 MNHEY and CDR2 SMNVEV (reference sequence). V lost 2 bases and J lost 1, with 14 bases in between. CDR3 sequence reads: CASSLRAGRRNTEAFF. As DNA, the CDR3 is TGTGCCAGCAGTTTACGGGCAGGGAGAAGGAACACTGAAGCTTTCTTT.